These T cell receptor beta chains were read from a single sample in a study of blood T cell repertoires in COVID-19. Clones were read by immunoSEQ multiplex PCR, and TCRdb kept only the in-frame ones, dropping some. The sample holds tens of thousands of clones; more than 70% are singletons and the top ten take approximately 59%. Sample: peripheral blood. Source of these receptors: a man in his 70s with acute or convalescent COVID-19. Each CDR3 is given with its conserved first and last residue. Each record gives: V gene, D gene, J gene, clone size, CDR3 protein, CDR3 DNA. D genes are given only for firm matches. Rows may omit the clone size; those that give it use once, few, many or a size class.

V: TRBV27
D: NA
J: TRBJ1-2
size: NA
CDR3: CASSLRFPYGYTF
DNA: TGTGCCAGCAGTTTACGTTTCCCCTATGGCTACACCTTC

V: TRBV18
D: NA
J: TRBJ1-5
size: NA
CDR3: CASSLGHRNQPQHF
DNA: TGTGCCAGCTCTCTTGGACATCGGAATCAGCCCCAGCATTTT

V: TRBV7-6
D: NA
J: TRBJ1-3
size: NA
CDR3: CASSLALGASVDTIYF
DNA: TGTGCCAGCAGCTTAGCTTTAGGGGCTTCCGTGGACACCATATATTTT

V: TRBV18
D: NA
J: TRBJ1-1
size: NA
CDR3: CASSSTALTEAFF
DNA: TGTGCCAGCTCATCGACAGCACTCACTGAAGCTTTCTTT

V: TRBV5-1
D: NA
J: TRBJ1-4
size: NA
CDR3: CASSKNTATNEKLFF
DNA: TGCGCCAGCAGCAAAAACACAGCAACTAATGAAAAACTGTTTTTT

V: TRBV9
D: TRBD1
J: TRBJ1-2
size: NA
CDR3: CASSVLPGQANYGYTF
DNA: TGTGCCAGCAGCGTGCTTCCGGGACAGGCCAACTATGGCTACACCTTC

V: TRBV12-3/TRBV12-4
D: NA
J: TRBJ2-3
size: NA
CDR3: CASSLSAADTQYF
DNA: TGTGCCAGCAGTTTATCAGCAGCGGATACGCAGTATTTT

V: TRBV2
D: TRBD2
J: TRBJ2-1
size: NA
CDR3: CASSRRTTGTSGGNEQFF
DNA: TGTGCCAGCAGTCGAAGGACTACCGGGACTAGCGGGGGAAATGAGCAGTTCTTC

V: TRBV4-1
D: NA
J: TRBJ1-2
size: NA
CDR3: CASSQEAGFYGYTF
DNA: TGCGCCAGCAGCCAAGAGGCAGGGTTCTATGGCTACACCTTC

V: TRBV5-8
D: NA
J: TRBJ2-1
size: few
CDR3: CASSGTGLGGQFF
DNA: TGTGCCAGCAGCGGGACTGGGTTGGGCGGGCAGTTCTTC

V: TRBV7-8
D: NA
J: TRBJ2-5
size: few
CDR3: CASSTRRTQETQYF
DNA: TGTGCCAGCAGCACAAGGCGGACTCAAGAGACCCAGTACTTC

V: TRBV5-1
D: TRBD1
J: TRBJ2-2
size: NA
CDR3: CASRKVTGNTGELFF
DNA: TGCGCCAGCAGGAAGGTGACAGGGAATACCGGGGAGCTGTTTTTT

V: TRBV4-3
D: NA
J: TRBJ2-1
size: NA
CDR3: CASSQDLGSGYNEQFF
DNA: TGCGCCAGCAGCCAAGATCTCGGGAGCGGATACAATGAGCAGTTCTTC

V: TRBV29-1
D: TRBD1
J: TRBJ2-2
size: NA
CDR3: CSVDRGLNTGELFF
DNA: TGCAGCGTGGACAGGGGGCTGAACACCGGGGAGCTGTTTTTT

V: TRBV5-1
D: NA
J: TRBJ2-1
size: NA
CDR3: CASSFGSSSYNEQFF
DNA: TGCGCCAGCAGCTTCGGTAGCTCTTCCTACAATGAGCAGTTCTTC

V: TRBV7-2
D: NA
J: TRBJ1-2
size: once
CDR3: CASSIQGRIGYTF
DNA: TGTGCCAGCAGCATACAGGGTAGGATCGGCTACACCTTC

V: TRBV5-1
D: NA
J: TRBJ2-1
size: NA
CDR3: CASSWETTYNEQFF
DNA: TGCGCCAGCAGCTGGGAGACTACGTACAATGAGCAGTTCTTC

V: TRBV6-5
D: TRBD1
J: TRBJ1-5
size: NA
CDR3: CASSPGQGDQPQHF
DNA: TGTGCCAGCAGTCCGGGACAGGGTGATCAGCCCCAGCATTTT

V: TRBV7-6
D: NA
J: TRBJ1-6
size: NA
CDR3: CASSFDNENSPLHF
DNA: TGTGCCAGCAGCTTCGACAATGAGAATTCACCCCTCCACTTT

V: TRBV4-3
D: TRBD2
J: TRBJ2-6
size: NA
CDR3: CASSQELVSLGGYITGANVLTF
DNA: TGCGCCAGCAGCCAAGAATTGGTATCCCTGGGGGGGTATATTACTGGGGCCAACGTCCTGACTTTC

V: TRBV29-1
D: NA
J: TRBJ1-2
size: NA
CDR3: CSVEYRANYGYTF
DNA: TGCAGCGTTGAGTACAGGGCTAACTATGGCTACACCTTC

V: TRBV6-4
D: TRBD1
J: TRBJ1-5
size: NA
CDR3: CASSDQEGAPQHF
DNA: TGTGCCAGCAGTGACCAGGAGGGGGCGCCCCAGCATTTT

V: TRBV7-9
D: NA
J: TRBJ1-4
size: NA
CDR3: CASSLTGSHMEKLFF
DNA: TGTGCCAGCAGCCTGACCGGGTCCCACATGGAAAAACTGTTTTTT

V: TRBV2
D: NA
J: TRBJ2-5
size: NA
CDR3: CASSQGLRETQYF
DNA: TGTGCCAGCAGCCAGGGTCTTAGAGAGACCCAGTACTTC

V: TRBV5-4
D: TRBD2
J: TRBJ2-1
size: NA
CDR3: CASSPGTSGRAVLF
DNA: TGTGCCAGCAGCCCCGGGACTAGCGGGAGGGCTGTACTCTTC

V: TRBV2
D: NA
J: TRBJ1-2
size: NA
CDR3: CASRETGTNYGYTF
DNA: TGTGCCAGCAGAGAGACAGGAACTAACTATGGCTACACCTTC

V: TRBV27
D: TRBD1
J: TRBJ1-4
size: NA
CDR3: CASSKGTAREKLFF
DNA: TGTGCCAGCAGTAAAGGGACAGCTAGAGAAAAACTGTTTTTT

V: TRBV24-1
D: NA
J: TRBJ1-5
size: NA
CDR3: CATSDRDWTQPQHF
DNA: TGTGCCACCAGTGACCGGGACTGGACGCAGCCCCAGCATTTT

V: TRBV30
D: TRBD1
J: TRBJ1-5
size: NA
CDR3: CALQGSGNQPQHF
DNA: TGTGCCTTACAGGGGAGTGGTAATCAGCCCCAGCATTTT

V: TRBV25-1
D: TRBD1
J: TRBJ2-2
size: once
CDR3: CASAGQANTGELFF
DNA: TGTGCCAGTGCGGGACAGGCGAACACCGGGGAGCTGTTTTTT

V: TRBV19
D: TRBD2
J: TRBJ2-2
size: NA
CDR3: CASSMLAANTGELFF
DNA: TGTGCCAGTAGTATGCTAGCGGCGAACACCGGGGAGCTGTTTTTT

V: TRBV7-9
D: TRBD1
J: TRBJ2-7
size: NA
CDR3: CASSPRTGTYEQYF
DNA: TGTGCCAGCAGCCCCAGGACAGGGACCTACGAGCAGTACTTC

V: TRBV5-1
D: NA
J: TRBJ1-1
size: NA
CDR3: CASSLAAGTEAFF
DNA: TGCGCCAGCAGCTTGGCGGCGGGCACTGAAGCTTTCTTT

V: TRBV5-6
D: NA
J: TRBJ2-1
size: NA
CDR3: CASSLLYEQFF
DNA: TGTGCCAGCAGCTTGCTATATGAGCAGTTCTTC

V: TRBV10-3
D: NA
J: TRBJ2-2
size: NA
CDR3: CAIRAGTLNTGELFF
DNA: TGTGCCATCAGGGCCGGGACTCTCAACACCGGGGAGCTGTTTTTT

V: TRBV3-1/TRBV3-2
D: NA
J: TRBJ1-6
size: NA
CDR3: CASSQVQDNSPLHF
DNA: TGTGCCAGCAGCCAAGTACAGGATAATTCACCCCTCCACTTT

V: TRBV5-1
D: NA
J: TRBJ2-7
size: NA
CDR3: CASSLSGTSYEQYF
DNA: TGCGCCAGCAGCTTGTCGGGAACCTCCTACGAGCAGTACTTC

V: TRBV7-3
D: TRBD2
J: TRBJ2-3
size: NA
CDR3: CASCLGLAGPDTQFF
DNA: TGTGCCAGCTGCTTGGGTCTAGCGGGGCCAGATACGCAGTTTTTT

V: TRBV5-1
D: NA
J: TRBJ2-1
size: NA
CDR3: CASSFGGDDEQFF
DNA: TGCGCCAGCAGCTTTGGCGGAGACGATGAGCAGTTCTTC

V: TRBV18
D: TRBD1
J: TRBJ1-6
size: NA
CDR3: CASSPQADRDNSPLHF
DNA: TGTGCCAGCTCACCGCAGGCAGACAGGGATAATTCACCCCTCCACTTT

V: TRBV5-4
D: NA
J: TRBJ2-7
size: NA
CDR3: CASSSDLATAFYEQYF
DNA: TGTGCCAGCAGCTCCGATCTAGCGACCGCTTTCTACGAGCAGTACTTC

V: TRBV5-6
D: NA
J: TRBJ1-4
size: NA
CDR3: CASSLEWGLNEKLFF
DNA: TGTGCCAGCAGCTTGGAATGGGGGCTTAATGAAAAACTGTTTTTT

V: TRBV14
D: NA
J: TRBJ1-6
size: NA
CDR3: CASSQARTGEAALHF
DNA: TGTGCCAGCAGCCAAGCTCGGACCGGGGAAGCGGCCCTCCACTTT

V: TRBV2
D: TRBD1
J: TRBJ1-4
size: NA
CDR3: CASSTAGQGGVKLFF
DNA: TGTGCCAGCAGTACCGCGGGACAGGGAGGGGTAAAACTGTTTTTT

V: TRBV5-5
D: NA
J: TRBJ1-5
size: NA
CDR3: CASSLDGNINQPQHF
DNA: TGTGCCAGCAGCTTGGACGGGAATATAAATCAGCCCCAGCATTTT

V: TRBV6-6
D: NA
J: TRBJ1-5
size: NA
CDR3: CASSLRDLQPQHF
DNA: TGTGCCAGCAGCCTCCGGGACTTGCAGCCCCAGCATTTT

V: TRBV2
D: NA
J: TRBJ2-5
size: NA
CDR3: CASRFGAAQETQYF
DNA: TGTGCCAGCAGATTTGGGGCAGCTCAAGAGACCCAGTACTTC

V: TRBV19
D: NA
J: TRBJ2-5
size: once
CDR3: CASSIAGQLQVAQYF
DNA: TGTGCCAGTAGTATCGCGGGACAGCTCCAAGTCGCCCAGTACTTC

V: TRBV11-2
D: NA
J: TRBJ2-3
size: NA
CDR3: CASSSPGLGTDTQYF
DNA: TGTGCCAGCAGCTCTCCGGGACTTGGCACAGATACGCAGTATTTT

V: TRBV6-2/TRBV6-3
D: NA
J: TRBJ2-4
size: NA
CDR3: CASNPRTLLRVPHEKNIQYF
DNA: TGTGCCAGCAACCCCAGGACACTCCTCCGGGTCCCACACGAAAAAAACATTCAGTACTTC

V: TRBV19
D: NA
J: TRBJ2-7
size: NA
CDR3: CASSNQGYEQYF
DNA: TGTGCCAGTAGTAACCAGGGCTACGAGCAGTACTTC